Below, 23 T cell receptor beta chains from the same sample are listed, as sequenced in a study of blood T cell repertoires in COVID-19. The assay was immunoSEQ multiplex PCR, and TCRdb's table has in-frame clones only and misses some. The data contain tens of thousands of clones, over 80% of them seen just once; the ten biggest clones take up over 3.5%. The sample taken for sequencing was peripheral blood. Receptors were obtained from a woman in her forties or fifties in a cohort sampled during active COVID-19.

The table lists this clone with a count of one. The chain joins TRBV27 to TRBJ1-1, with D maybe TRBD1 (6 bases). The CDR3 loop spans 15 amino acids. V was cut by 5 bases and J by 1 base, with 14 bases left in between. Germline assignment: CDR1 MNHEY and CDR2 SMNVEV (reference sequence). CDR3 bases: TGTGCCAGCAGTAAGGAAGGGACAAAGAACACTGAAGCTTTCTTT. Its translation is CASSKEGTKNTEAFF.

The chain combines TRBV4-1 with TRBJ1-5; D is possibly TRBD1 (5 bases). The germline V and J ends were trimmed by 0 bases and 4 bases, with 10 bases remaining between them. The CDR3 sequence is 15 residues long. Per the germline V gene, CDR1 is MGHRA and CDR2 is YSYEKL. CDR3 sequence reads: CASSQDWGGNQPQHF. The DNA for the CDR3 is TGCGCCAGCAGCCAAGATTGGGGGGGGAATCAGCCCCAGCATTTT.

The chain is built from TRBV28 and TRBJ2-7, with D uncertain. Trimming stripped 3 bases from V and 2 bases from J, with 11 bases between. This CDR3 is 14 amino acids long. Germline CDR1 MDHEN, CDR2 SYDVKM. CDR3 DNA: TGTGCCAGCAGTTTTTCCGCAGTGGCCTACGAGCAGTACTTC. Amino acid sequence: CASSFSAVAYEQYF.

This clone showed up just once. The chain links TRBV5-6 to TRBJ1-2; TRBD1 might be the D (5 bases). The V end was cut by 0 bases, the J end by 0 bases, with 9 bases between. There are 15 residues in the CDR3. From germline, CDR1 is SGHDT and CDR2 YYEEEE. This chain's CDR3 is CASSLAGRSNYGYTF. The CDR3 DNA reads as TGTGCCAGCAGCTTGGCAGGGCGTTCTAACTATGGCTACACCTTC.

V usage is TRBV7-2 and J usage is TRBJ2-1, with 7 bases identical to TRBD2. V was clipped by 3 bases and J by 7 bases; unmatched bases: 3. This CDR3 is built from 13 residues. CDR1 SGHTA and CDR2 FQGNSA come from the germline V gene. The CDR3 region has the DNA TGTGCCAGCAGCTTGAGCGGGGTAAATGAGCAGTTCTTC. This codes for CASSLSGVNEQFF.

This clone was seen a handful of times. This chain links TRBV11-2 with TRBJ1-5; 8 nucleotides match TRBD1. Germline CDR1 reads SGHAT; CDR2 reads FQNNGV. With V trimmed by 5 bases and J by 3 bases, 9 bases remained unmatched. CDR3 size: 16 residues. The DNA of the CDR3 is TGTGCCAGCAGCAGCGGACAGGGCCCCTTCAATCAGCCCCAGCATTTT. Translation: CASSSGQGPFNQPQHF.

This chain uses TRBV30 with TRBJ2-1; 7 bases map to TRBD1. With V trimmed by 0 bases and J by 6 bases, 5 bases remained unmatched. Germline CDR1 reads GTSNPN; CDR2 reads SVGIG (reference sequence). The CDR3 extends over 14 amino acids. The CDR3 loop reads CAWSVGGSINEQFF. In nucleotides, the CDR3 is TGTGCCTGGAGTGTAGGGGGCAGTATCAATGAGCAGTTCTTC.

The chain recombines TRBV5-8 with TRBJ2-1; tentative D call: TRBD2 (6 bases). The CDR3 covers 16 residues. Germline V gives CDR1 SGHTS, CDR2 YDEGEE. Trimming took off 2 bases at V and 3 bases at J, with 15 bases between the two ends. This CDR3 reads CASSLLAGAFYNEQFF. The CDR3 region has the DNA TGTGCCAGCAGCTTACTAGCCGGAGCCTTCTACAATGAGCAGTTCTTC. The full variable domain, in which reference TRBV5-8 and TRBJ2-1 provide the parts outside the CDR3, is EAGVTQSPTHLIKTRGQQATLRCSPISGHTSVYWYQQALGLGLQFLLWYDEGEERNRGNFPPRFSGRQFPNYSSELNVNALELEDSALYLCASSLLAGAFYNEQFFGPGTRLTVL.

The chain joins TRBV5-6 to TRBJ2-7, with 9 bases fitting TRBD1. The CDR3 is 15 residues long. Per germline, CDR1 SGHDT and CDR2 YYEEEE. The V gene end was trimmed by 4 bases and the J gene end by 3 bases; junction bases not matched to a gene: 8. The CDR3 region has the DNA TGTGCCAGCAGCCTTAGGGACAGGGAACACTACGAGCAGTACTTC. This translates into CASSLRDREHYEQYF.

This rearrangement joins TRBV27 to TRBJ1-2, with 9 bases that match TRBD1. With V trimmed by 6 bases and J by 6 bases, 11 bases remained unmatched. The CDR3 has 15 residues. CDR1 MNHEY and CDR2 SMNVEV come from the germline V gene (reference sequence). CDR3 region: CASSPGQGLGNGYTF. As DNA, the CDR3 is TGTGCCAGCAGCCCGGGACAGGGATTGGGTAATGGCTACACCTTC.

This clone was recorded once. This CDR3 reads CASARRTGVGEQYF. CDR3 nucleotides: TGTGCCAGCGCCCGCAGGACAGGGGTTGGGGAGCAGTACTTC. V is TRBV27 and J is TRBJ2-7; 9 bases are shared with TRBD1. J lost 7 bases, V lost 8 bases, and 12 bases had no gene match. Germline V CDR1 and CDR2: MNHEY, SMNVEV (reference sequence). This CDR3 is 14 amino acids long.

The genes are TRBV11-2 and TRBJ2-7; D is ambiguous. V was pared by 6 bases and J by 0 bases, with 12 bases between. This CDR3 region has 14 residues. The germline V gene encodes CDR1 SGHAT and CDR2 FQNNGV. In DNA, the CDR3 is TGTGCCAGCAGTCCCGGAACAGCCTCCTACGAGCAGTACTTC. It codes for CASSPGTASYEQYF.

V usage is TRBV6-6 and J usage is TRBJ1-4, with TRBD1 matching 7 bases. Germline assignment: CDR1 MNHNY and CDR2 SVGAGI (reference sequence). The CDR3 is 15 residues long. V shed 2 bases and J 6 bases; nucleotides not matched to a gene: 6. The CDR3 DNA reads TGTGCCAGCAGTTACGGGAACAGGGGAGATGAAAAACTGTTTTTT. Its protein is CASSYGNRGDEKLFF.

The chain links TRBV11-3 to TRBJ2-7; D uncertain. V lost 1 base and J lost 1, with 8 bases in between. The CDR3 totals 14 residues. Germline CDR1 is SGHNT and CDR2 is YENEEA. The CDR3 reads CASSLGQVSYEQYF. Here the CDR3 DNA reads TGTGCCAGCAGCTTAGGGCAGGTTTCCTACGAGCAGTACTTC.

J is TRBJ1-2 and V is TRBV15; tentatively, D is TRBD1 (5 bases). The V end lost 0 bases, the J end lost 4 bases, and 15 bases lay between the germline ends. The germline CDR1 and CDR2 sequences are LNHNV and YYDKDF (reference sequence). The CDR3 spans 16 residues. The CDR3: CATSRDRGGHLYGYTF. DNA for the CDR3: TGTGCCACCAGCAGAGATCGCGGTGGACACCTCTATGGCTACACCTTC.

The V gene is TRBV30, the J gene TRBJ2-3; a weak D match, TRBD2 (7 bases). The CDR3 covers 13 residues. With 4 bases removed from V and 5 bases from J, the gap between germline ends came to 13 bases. The germline CDR1 and CDR2 sequences are GTSNPN and SVGIG (reference sequence). The DNA of the CDR3 is TGTGCCTGGAAGGGGGGGGCCGTAGATACGCAGTATTTT. Translated: CAWKGGAVDTQYF.

The chain couples TRBV11-2 to TRBJ2-7, with D possibly matching TRBD2 (6 bases). This CDR3 spans 14 amino acids. CDR1 and CDR2 (germline): SGHAT, FQNNGV. With 3 bases removed from V and 6 bases from J, the gap between germline ends came to 15 bases. The CDR3 sequence is CASSFPGVSGEQYF. For the CDR3, the DNA is TGTGCCAGCAGCTTCCCGGGAGTTTCTGGCGAGCAGTACTTC.

In its sample, this clone was seen once. J is TRBJ2-3 and V is TRBV5-1, with 10 bases that match TRBD2. This CDR3 comprises 17 residues. J lost 3 bases, V lost 4 bases, and 11 bases had no gene match. Per the germline V gene, CDR1 is SGHRS and CDR2 is YFSETQ. Written as DNA, the CDR3 is TGCGCCAGCAGCCCTGTAGCGGGGGGATCACTAACAGATACGCAGTATTTT. Translating gives CASSPVAGGSLTDTQYF.

This clone was counted a few times. V usage is TRBV12-5 and J usage is TRBJ1-2; D possibly corresponds to TRBD1 (5 bases). Germline CDR1 is LGHNT and CDR2 is FRNRAP. V dropped 6 bases and J dropped 4 bases, with 12 bases sitting between them. The CDR3 has 13 amino acids. CDR3 DNA: TGTGCTAGTGGCGCCGACAGCCTCTATGGCTACACCTTC. As protein: CASGADSLYGYTF.

This chain links TRBV27 with TRBJ2-2; 8 nucleotides align to TRBD1. Germline V CDR1 and CDR2: MNHEY, SMNVEV (reference sequence). The CDR3 spans 14 residues. After removal of 5 bases from V and 7 bases from J, the junction contained 6 bases not matched to a gene. The CDR3 loop is CASSLTGVGGELFF. The CDR3 DNA follows: TGTGCCAGCAGTCTGACAGGGGTCGGCGGGGAGCTGTTTTTT.

This chain uses TRBV29-1 with TRBJ2-5; 8 nucleotides align to TRBD2. The germline V gene has CDR1 SQVTM and CDR2 ANQGSEA. The CDR3 totals 18 residues. Trimming cost V 0 bases and J 4 bases; bases outside gene matches: 16. The CDR3 nucleotides are TGCAGCGTTGAAGATCGCAGGGGCGAGGCGGGAGGTCGAGAGACCCAGTACTTC. This gives the protein CSVEDRRGEAGGRETQYF.

This CDR3 reads CASSKLDRYGYTF. CDR3 DNA sequence: TGTGCCAGCAGCAAACTGGACAGGTATGGCTACACCTTC. The genes are TRBV21-1 and TRBJ1-2; TRBD1, the D gene given by the table, was not confirmed from the DNA. TRBV21-1 is a pseudogene. This CDR3 spans 13 amino acids.

V gene TRBV11-2 combines with J gene TRBJ2-3, with 11 nucleotides matching TRBD2. The CDR3 has 16 residues. V shed 1 base and J 0 bases; nucleotides not matched to a gene: 0. The germline V gene has CDR1 SGHAT and CDR2 FQNNGV. This CDR3 reads CASSLGTSGSTDTQYF. The CDR3 nucleotides read TGTGCCAGCAGCTTAGGGACTAGCGGGAGCACAGATACGCAGTATTTT.